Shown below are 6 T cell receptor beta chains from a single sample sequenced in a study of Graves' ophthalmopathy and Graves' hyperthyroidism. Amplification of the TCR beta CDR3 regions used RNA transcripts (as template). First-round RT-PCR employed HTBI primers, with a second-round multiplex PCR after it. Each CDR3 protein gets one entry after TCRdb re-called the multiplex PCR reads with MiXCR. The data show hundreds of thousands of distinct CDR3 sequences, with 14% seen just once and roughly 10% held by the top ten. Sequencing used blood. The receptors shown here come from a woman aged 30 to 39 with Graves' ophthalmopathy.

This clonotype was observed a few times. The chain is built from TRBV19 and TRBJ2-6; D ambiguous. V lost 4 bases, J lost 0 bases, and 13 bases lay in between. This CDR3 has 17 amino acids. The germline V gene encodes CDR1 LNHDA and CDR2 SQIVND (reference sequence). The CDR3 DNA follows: TGTGCCAGTAGTAACTCCTGGACCCGCTCTGGGGCCAACGTCCTGACTTTC. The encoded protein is CASSNSWTRSGANVLTF.

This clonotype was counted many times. The CDR3 region is CASSPSRDRLVGGYTF. DNA for the CDR3: TGTGCCAGCAGCCCATCCCGGGACCGTCTAGTCGGTGGCTACACCTTC. This rearrangement joins TRBV7-2 to TRBJ1-2, with D perhaps matching TRBD1 (5 bases). From germline, CDR1 is SGHTA and CDR2 FQGNSA. This CDR3 has 16 residues. V shed 5 bases and J shed 7 bases, with 23 bases lying between them.

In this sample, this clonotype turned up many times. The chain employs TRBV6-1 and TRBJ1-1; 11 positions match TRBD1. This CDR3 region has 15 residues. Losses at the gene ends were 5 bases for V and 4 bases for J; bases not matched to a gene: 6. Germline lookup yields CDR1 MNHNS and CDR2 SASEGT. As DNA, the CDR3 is TGTGCCAGCAGTCCCCTGGACAGGGGGCTCACTGAAGCTTTCTTT. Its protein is CASSPLDRGLTEAFF.

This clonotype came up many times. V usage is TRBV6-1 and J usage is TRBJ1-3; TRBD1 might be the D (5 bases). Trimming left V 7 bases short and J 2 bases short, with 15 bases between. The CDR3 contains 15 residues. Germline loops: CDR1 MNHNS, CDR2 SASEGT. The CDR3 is CASTHGAPPGNTIYF. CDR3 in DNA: TGTGCCAGCACTCACGGGGCTCCGCCTGGAAACACCATATATTTT.

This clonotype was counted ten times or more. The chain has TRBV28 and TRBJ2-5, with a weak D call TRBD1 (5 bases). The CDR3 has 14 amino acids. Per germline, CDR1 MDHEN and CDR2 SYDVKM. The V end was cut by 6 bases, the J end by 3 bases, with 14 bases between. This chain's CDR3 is CASRTTAYKETQYF. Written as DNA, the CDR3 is TGTGCCAGCAGGACGACAGCCTATAAAGAGACCCAGTACTTC.

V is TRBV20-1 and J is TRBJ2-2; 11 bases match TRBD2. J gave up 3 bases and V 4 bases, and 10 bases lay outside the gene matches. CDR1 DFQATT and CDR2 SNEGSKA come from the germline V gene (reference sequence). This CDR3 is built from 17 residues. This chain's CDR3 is CSAISLAGGKDTGELFF. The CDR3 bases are TGCAGTGCTATATCGCTAGCGGGGGGCAAAGACACCGGGGAGCTGTTTTTT.